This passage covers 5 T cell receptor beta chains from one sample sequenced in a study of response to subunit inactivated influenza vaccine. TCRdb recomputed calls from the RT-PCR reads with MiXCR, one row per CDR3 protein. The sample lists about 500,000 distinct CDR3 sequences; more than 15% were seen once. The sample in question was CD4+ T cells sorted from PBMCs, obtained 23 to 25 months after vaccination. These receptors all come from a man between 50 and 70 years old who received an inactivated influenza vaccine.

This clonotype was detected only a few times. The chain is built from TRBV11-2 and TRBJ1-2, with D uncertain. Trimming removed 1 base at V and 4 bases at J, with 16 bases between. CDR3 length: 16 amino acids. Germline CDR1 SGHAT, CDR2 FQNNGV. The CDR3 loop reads CASSLGYFEGPYGYTF. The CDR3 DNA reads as TGTGCCAGCAGCTTAGGATATTTTGAGGGTCCCTATGGCTACACCTTC.

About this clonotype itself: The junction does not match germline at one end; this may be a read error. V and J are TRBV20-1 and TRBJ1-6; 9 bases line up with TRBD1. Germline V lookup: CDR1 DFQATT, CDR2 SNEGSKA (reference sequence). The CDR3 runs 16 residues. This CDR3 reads CCARGNRGQNNSPLHF. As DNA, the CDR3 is TGCTGTGCTAGAGGGAACAGGGGGCAGAATAATTCACCCCTCCACTTT.

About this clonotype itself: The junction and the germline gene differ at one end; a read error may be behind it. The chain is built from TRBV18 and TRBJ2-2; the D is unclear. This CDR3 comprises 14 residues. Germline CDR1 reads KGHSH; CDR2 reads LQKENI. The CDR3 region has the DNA TGTGCCAGCTCGCCACCAGTCTCCTCCGGGGAGCTGTTTTTT. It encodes CASSPPVSSGELFF.

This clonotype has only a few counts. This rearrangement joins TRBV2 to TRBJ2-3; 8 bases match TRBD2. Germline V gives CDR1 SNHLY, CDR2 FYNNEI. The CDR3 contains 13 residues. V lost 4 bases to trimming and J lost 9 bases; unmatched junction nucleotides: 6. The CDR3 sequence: CASSGPTSGTQYF. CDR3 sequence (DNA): TGTGCCAGCAGTGGACCCACTAGCGGAACGCAGTATTTT.

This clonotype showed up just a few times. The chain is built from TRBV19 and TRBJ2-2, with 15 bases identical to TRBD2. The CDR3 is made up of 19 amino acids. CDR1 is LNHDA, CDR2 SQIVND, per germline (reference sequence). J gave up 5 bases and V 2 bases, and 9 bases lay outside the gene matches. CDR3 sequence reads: CASSIRTSGGARWTGELFF. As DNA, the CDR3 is TGTGCCAGTAGTATAAGGACTAGCGGGGGGGCAAGGTGGACCGGGGAGCTGTTTTTT.